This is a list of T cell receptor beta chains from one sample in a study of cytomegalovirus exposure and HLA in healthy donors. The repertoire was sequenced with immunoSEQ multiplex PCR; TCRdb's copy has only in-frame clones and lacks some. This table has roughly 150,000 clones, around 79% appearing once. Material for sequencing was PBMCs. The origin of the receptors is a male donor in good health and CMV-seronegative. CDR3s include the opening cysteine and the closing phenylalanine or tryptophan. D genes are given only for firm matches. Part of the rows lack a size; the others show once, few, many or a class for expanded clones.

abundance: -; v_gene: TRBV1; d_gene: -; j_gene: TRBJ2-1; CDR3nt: TGCACCAGCAGCCAAGATCTGGTAGCGGGAGTGGTCGGTGAGCAGTTCTTC; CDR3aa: CTSSQDLVAGVVGEQFF
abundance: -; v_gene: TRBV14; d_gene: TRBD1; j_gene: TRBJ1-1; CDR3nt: TGTGCCAGCAGCCAAACCAGGACAGGGACTGAAGCTTTCTTT; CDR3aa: CASSQTRTGTEAFF
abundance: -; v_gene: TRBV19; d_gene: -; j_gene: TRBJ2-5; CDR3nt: TGTGCCAGTAGTAGAGGGGACTACCAAGAGACCCAGTACTTC; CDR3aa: CASSRGDYQETQYF
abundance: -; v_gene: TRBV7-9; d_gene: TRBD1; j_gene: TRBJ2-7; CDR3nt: TGTGCCAGCAGCAAACAGGGGTACGAGCAGTACTTC; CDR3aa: CASSKQGYEQYF
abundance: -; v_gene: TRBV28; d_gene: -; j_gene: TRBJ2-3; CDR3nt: TGTGCCAGCAGTTTTATGGGGGGAGGCGGCACAGATACGCAGTATTTT; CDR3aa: CASSFMGGGGTDTQYF
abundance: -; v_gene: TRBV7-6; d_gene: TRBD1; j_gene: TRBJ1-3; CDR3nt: TGTGCCAGCAGCCGTCTCGGGACAGGGACCCCTGGAAACACCATATATTTT; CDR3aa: CASSRLGTGTPGNTIYF
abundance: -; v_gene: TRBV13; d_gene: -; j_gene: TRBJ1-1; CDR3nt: TGTGCCAGCAGCTTAGGCATTCCGAACACTGAAGCTTTCTTT; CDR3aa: CASSLGIPNTEAFF
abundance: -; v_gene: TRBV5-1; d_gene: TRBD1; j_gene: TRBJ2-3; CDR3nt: TGCGCCAGCAGCTCCAGACAGGGCACTATCACAGATACGCAGTATTTT; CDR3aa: CASSSRQGTITDTQYF
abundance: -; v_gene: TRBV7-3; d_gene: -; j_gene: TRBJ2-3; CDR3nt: TGTGCCAGCAGCCCCAGGGGATGGAGAGATACGCAGTATTTT; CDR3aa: CASSPRGWRDTQYF
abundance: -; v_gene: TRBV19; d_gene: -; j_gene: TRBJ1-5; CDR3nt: TGTGCCAGTAGTCCTCTTGGACAGATCAATCAGCCCCAGCATTTT; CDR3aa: CASSPLGQINQPQHF
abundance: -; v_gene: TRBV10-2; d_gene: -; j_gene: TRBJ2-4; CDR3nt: TGCGCCAGCAGTGTCCCCCCAGGAAACATTCAGTACTTC; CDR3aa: CASSVPPGNIQYF
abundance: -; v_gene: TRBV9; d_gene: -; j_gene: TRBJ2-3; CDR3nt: TGTGCCAGCAGCGTAGGGGTAGCGGGCACAGATACGCAGTATTTT; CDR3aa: CASSVGVAGTDTQYF
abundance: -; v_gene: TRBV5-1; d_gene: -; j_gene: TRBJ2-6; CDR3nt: TGCGCCAGCAGCATTGACCCAGGGACTGGGGCCAACGTCCTGACTTTC; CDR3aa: CASSIDPGTGANVLTF
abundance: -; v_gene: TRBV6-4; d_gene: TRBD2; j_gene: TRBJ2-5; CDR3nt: TGTGCCAGCAGTCCGGGACTAGCGGGGGGTCAAGAGACCCAGTACTTC; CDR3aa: CASSPGLAGGQETQYF
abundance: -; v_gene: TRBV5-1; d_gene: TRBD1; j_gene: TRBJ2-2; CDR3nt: TGCGCCAGCAGCTTGGTGGTCGCCAGGGGGTTATACGCGAACACCGGGGAGCTGTTTTTT; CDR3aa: CASSLVVARGLYANTGELFF
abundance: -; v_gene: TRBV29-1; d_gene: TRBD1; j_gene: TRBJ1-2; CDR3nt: TGCAGCGGGGCCCAGGGGGCTAACTATGGCTACACCTTC; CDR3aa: CSGAQGANYGYTF
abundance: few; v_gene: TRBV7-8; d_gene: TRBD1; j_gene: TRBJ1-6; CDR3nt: TGTGCCAGCAGCCAGTCGGGACAGGGGTTTAACAATTCACCCCTCCACTTT; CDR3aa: CASSQSGQGFNNSPLHF
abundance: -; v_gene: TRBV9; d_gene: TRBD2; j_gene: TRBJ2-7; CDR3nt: TGTGCCAGCAGCGTAGCCCCAAGCGGGGGGGTCTACGAGCAGTACTTC; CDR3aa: CASSVAPSGGVYEQYF
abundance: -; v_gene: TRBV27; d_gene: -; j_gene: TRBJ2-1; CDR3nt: TGTGCCAGCAGTTTCCCCGGGAGCTCCTACAATGAGCAGTTCTTC; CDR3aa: CASSFPGSSYNEQFF
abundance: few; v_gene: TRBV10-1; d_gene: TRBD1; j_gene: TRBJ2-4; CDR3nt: TGCGCCAGCAGTGAGCCGGGAGGGGACAGGGGATTCCTAGCCAAAAACATTCAGTACTTC; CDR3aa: CASSEPGGDRGFLAKNIQYF
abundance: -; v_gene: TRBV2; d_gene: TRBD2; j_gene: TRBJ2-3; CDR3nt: TGTGCCAGCACCAAAGCGGGAGGAGGCGCAGATACGCAGTATTTT; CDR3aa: CASTKAGGGADTQYF
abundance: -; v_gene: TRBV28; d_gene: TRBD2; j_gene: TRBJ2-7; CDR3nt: TGTGCCAGCAGTCCCCCCCCCGGACTAGTATGGGCCTACGAGCAGTACTTC; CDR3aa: CASSPPPGLVWAYEQYF